This TCR beta chain derives from a study of T cell repertoires in cytomegalovirus infection. Study information: Based on public TCR beta signatures, there were indications of CMV infection and of a matching HLA type. Study findings and constraints: CMV carriers with the relevant HLA were identified by cumulative public TCR beta family frequency.

In the case of this clonotype: The antigen is unknown.

TCRdb redid the calling of the reads with MiXCR, one entry per CDR3 protein. The table shows about 920,000 distinct CDR3 sequences, with around a third occurring only once. Trimming took 8 bases from V and 4 from J, leaving 21 bases between them. Per the germline V gene, CDR1 is MDHEN and CDR2 is SYDVKM. This CDR3 contains 16 residues. The sequence was collected from a human donor in good health (CMV status not recorded). Some clones in this sample may be carry-over from other donors' samples. V gene TRBV28 combines with J gene TRBJ1-5, with D perhaps matching TRBD1 (6 bases). Source: cultured CD8+ T cells from PBMCs, taken from culture after CMV antigen stimulation. The CDR3 bases are TGTGCCAGCTGGGGGACATTCATCGACCATAATCAGCCCCAGCATTTT. As protein: CASWGTFIDHNQPQHF.